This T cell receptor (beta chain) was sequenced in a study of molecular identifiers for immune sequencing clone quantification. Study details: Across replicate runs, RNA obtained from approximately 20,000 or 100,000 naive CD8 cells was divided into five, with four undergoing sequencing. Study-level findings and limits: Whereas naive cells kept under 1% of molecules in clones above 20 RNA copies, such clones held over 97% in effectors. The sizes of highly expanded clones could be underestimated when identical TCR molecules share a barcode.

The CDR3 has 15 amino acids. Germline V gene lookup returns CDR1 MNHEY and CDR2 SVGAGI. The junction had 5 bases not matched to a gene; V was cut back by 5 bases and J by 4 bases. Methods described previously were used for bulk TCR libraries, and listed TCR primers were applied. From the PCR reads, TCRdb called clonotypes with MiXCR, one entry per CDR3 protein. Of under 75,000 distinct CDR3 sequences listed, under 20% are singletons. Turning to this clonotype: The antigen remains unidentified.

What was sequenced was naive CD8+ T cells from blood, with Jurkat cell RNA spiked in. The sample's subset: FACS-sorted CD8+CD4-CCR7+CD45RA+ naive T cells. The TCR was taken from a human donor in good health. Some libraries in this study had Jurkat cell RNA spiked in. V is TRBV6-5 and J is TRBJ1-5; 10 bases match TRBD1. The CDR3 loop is CASSPGGQGNQPQHF. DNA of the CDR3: TGTGCCAGCAGTCCCGGGGGACAGGGGAATCAGCCCCAGCATTTT.